The rows below give T cell receptor beta chains drawn from one sample of a study of shared clonotypes between healthy human individuals. Assay used: immunoSEQ multiplex PCR; TCRdb lists only in-frame clones, some missing. The table has some 1 million clones, about 80% seen once. The sample was memory CD4+ T cells sorted from blood. The receptor source for this set is a man younger than 30 in good health. Both conserved end residues are part of each CDR3. Clone size is stated in some rows and not others, as once, few, many or a class when expanded.

clone_size j_call v_call cdr3_aa
. TRBJ2-2 TRBV10-2 CASLTKGATGELFF
. TRBJ2-7 TRBV6-1 CASSEGGPYEQYF
few TRBJ2-3 TRBV5-1 CASSSGEWDTQYF
many TRBJ2-2 TRBV5-5 CASSMPAGVATGELFF
. TRBJ2-7 TRBV5-4 CASSLAGQGFPGNEQYF
. TRBJ1-3 TRBV5-1 CASRDLTGNTIYF
many TRBJ2-5 TRBV11-1 CASTPNPVGVQETQYF
few TRBJ2-3 TRBV5-4 CASSSGTSGSRAPDTQYF
few TRBJ1-6 TRBV15 CATSRDQRRDSPLHF
few TRBJ1-1 TRBV9 CASSVRQSMNTEAFF
. TRBJ2-7 TRBV5-6 CASSPNLGTGFYEQYF
few TRBJ2-3 TRBV19 CASKSVASTDTQYF
. TRBJ2-1 TRBV9 CASSLIAALGYNEQFF
. TRBJ2-1 TRBV7-2 CASSPGNSYNEQFF
. TRBJ2-7 TRBV7-9 CASSKTGTGYEQYF
. TRBJ1-1 TRBV11-3 CASSGRGHGEAFF
. TRBJ2-1 TRBV18 CASSPTSGGAGINEQFF
few TRBJ2-5 TRBV7-2 CASTRGVGGQETQYF
few TRBJ2-3 TRBV10-2 CASSETKDTQYF
. TRBJ2-5 TRBV14 CASSQDRRQGVETQYF